A selection of T cell receptor beta chains follows, all from one sample in a study of blood T cell repertoires in COVID-19. The table came from immunoSEQ multiplex PCR; TCRdb's copy has only in-frame clones and leaves some out. The sample yields 75,000 to 100,000 clones, roughly 71% seen once. The sequenced sample was peripheral blood. The receptors were gathered from a woman of 80 years or more with acute or convalescent COVID-19. The CDR3 runs from the conserved cysteine through the conserved F or W. Fields, in order: V gene, J gene, D gene, clone size, CDR3 protein, CDR3 DNA. A D gene is named only where the DNA matches it firmly. The size field is filled for only some rows; it gives once, few, many or a size class.

V gene: TRBV6-6
J gene: TRBJ1-3
D gene: -
clone size: once
CDR3 protein: CASRQGDTIYF
CDR3 DNA: TGTGCCAGCAGACAGGGAGACACCATATATTTT

V gene: TRBV5-6
J gene: TRBJ1-6
D gene: -
clone size: -
CDR3 protein: CASSLRTGHYNSPLHF
CDR3 DNA: TGTGCCAGCAGCCTGAGAACGGGACACTATAATTCACCCCTCCACTTT

V gene: TRBV3-1/TRBV3-2
J gene: TRBJ2-7
D gene: -
clone size: -
CDR3 protein: CASSQAETPVQYF
CDR3 DNA: TGTGCCAGCAGCCAAGCGGAGACTCCAGTTCAGTACTTC

V gene: TRBV19
J gene: TRBJ1-4
D gene: -
clone size: -
CDR3 protein: CASSIRRVGEKLFF
CDR3 DNA: TGTGCCAGTAGTATCCGGAGGGTTGGAGAAAAACTGTTTTTT

V gene: TRBV12-3/TRBV12-4
J gene: TRBJ2-5
D gene: -
clone size: -
CDR3 protein: CASRQTGEGTQYF
CDR3 DNA: TGTGCCAGCAGACAGACAGGGGAGGGGACCCAGTACTTC

V gene: TRBV6-6
J gene: TRBJ1-3
D gene: TRBD1
clone size: few
CDR3 protein: CASIKGQEGNTIYF
CDR3 DNA: TGTGCCAGCATTAAAGGACAGGAAGGAAACACCATATATTTT

V gene: TRBV6-2/TRBV6-3
J gene: TRBJ2-3
D gene: TRBD1
clone size: -
CDR3 protein: CASSYSGGQEGSTDTQYF
CDR3 DNA: TGTGCCAGCAGTTACTCAGGGGGACAGGAGGGTAGCACAGATACGCAGTATTTT

V gene: TRBV6-5
J gene: TRBJ1-4
D gene: -
clone size: few
CDR3 protein: CASSYSGAGDEKLFF
CDR3 DNA: TGTGCCAGCAGTTACTCGGGGGCCGGGGATGAAAAACTGTTTTTT

V gene: TRBV30
J gene: TRBJ1-2
D gene: -
clone size: -
CDR3 protein: CAWSTGANYGYTF
CDR3 DNA: TGTGCCTGGAGCACAGGAGCTAACTATGGCTACACCTTC

V gene: TRBV18
J gene: TRBJ2-5
D gene: -
clone size: -
CDR3 protein: CASSPGQPQGETQYF
CDR3 DNA: TGTGCCAGCTCACCTGGACAGCCTCAAGGGGAGACCCAGTACTTC

V gene: TRBV3-1/TRBV3-2
J gene: TRBJ1-1
D gene: -
clone size: -
CDR3 protein: CASSQARDTEAFF
CDR3 DNA: TGTGCCAGCAGCCAAGCTCGGGACACTGAAGCTTTCTTT

V gene: TRBV28
J gene: TRBJ1-1
D gene: -
clone size: -
CDR3 protein: CASSPKNTEAFF
CDR3 DNA: TGTGCCAGCAGTCCCAAGAACACTGAAGCTTTCTTT

V gene: TRBV5-8
J gene: TRBJ1-4
D gene: TRBD1
clone size: -
CDR3 protein: CASSRGQSNEKLFF
CDR3 DNA: TGTGCCAGCAGCCGGGGACAGTCAAATGAAAAACTGTTTTTT

V gene: TRBV29-1
J gene: TRBJ1-3
D gene: TRBD1
clone size: few
CDR3 protein: CSVDKQGSGNTIYF
CDR3 DNA: TGCAGCGTTGACAAACAGGGGTCTGGAAACACCATATATTTT

V gene: TRBV11-2
J gene: TRBJ2-7
D gene: TRBD1
clone size: -
CDR3 protein: CASSPGTGAYEQYF
CDR3 DNA: TGTGCCAGCTCTCCCGGGACAGGGGCCTACGAGCAGTACTTC

V gene: TRBV7-3
J gene: TRBJ1-5
D gene: -
clone size: -
CDR3 protein: CASSLAAPGGTQHF
CDR3 DNA: TGTGCCAGCAGCTTAGCAGCCCCGGGTGGAACCCAGCATTTT

V gene: TRBV9
J gene: TRBJ2-3
D gene: -
clone size: -
CDR3 protein: CASSVRGSTDTQYF
CDR3 DNA: TGTGCCAGCAGCGTAAGGGGGAGCACAGATACGCAGTATTTT

V gene: TRBV7-2
J gene: TRBJ2-3
D gene: -
clone size: -
CDR3 protein: CASRAQDTQYF
CDR3 DNA: TGTGCCAGCAGGGCCCAGGATACGCAGTATTTT

V gene: TRBV7-3
J gene: TRBJ2-3
D gene: TRBD2
clone size: -
CDR3 protein: CASSFGAGSRTDTQYF
CDR3 DNA: TGTGCCAGCAGCTTCGGAGCGGGGAGTCGTACAGATACGCAGTATTTT

V gene: TRBV7-2
J gene: TRBJ1-2
D gene: TRBD1
clone size: -
CDR3 protein: CASSLGQGDYGYTF
CDR3 DNA: TGTGCCAGCAGCTTAGGACAGGGGGACTATGGCTACACCTTC

V gene: TRBV29-1
J gene: TRBJ1-2
D gene: TRBD1
clone size: -
CDR3 protein: CSVERWTGSGGGYTF
CDR3 DNA: TGCAGCGTTGAAAGGTGGACAGGATCAGGGGGTGGCTACACCTTC

V gene: TRBV27
J gene: TRBJ2-5
D gene: -
clone size: -
CDR3 protein: CASSLWPPQGQETQYF
CDR3 DNA: TGTGCCAGCAGTTTATGGCCCCCACAGGGCCAAGAGACCCAGTACTTC

V gene: TRBV27
J gene: TRBJ2-3
D gene: -
clone size: once
CDR3 protein: CASRQSGGTDTQYF
CDR3 DNA: TGTGCCAGCAGGCAATCAGGGGGGACAGATACGCAGTATTTT

V gene: TRBV7-8
J gene: TRBJ1-3
D gene: -
clone size: once
CDR3 protein: CASSFSDSIAGNTIYF
CDR3 DNA: TGTGCCAGCAGCTTCTCCGACAGCATAGCTGGAAACACCATATATTTT

V gene: TRBV7-2
J gene: TRBJ2-2
D gene: -
clone size: once
CDR3 protein: CASRLQGSVSGELFF
CDR3 DNA: TGTGCCAGCAGACTTCAGGGTTCAGTGTCCGGGGAGCTGTTTTTT

V gene: TRBV14
J gene: TRBJ2-2
D gene: -
clone size: -
CDR3 protein: CASSQDLTGELFF
CDR3 DNA: TGTGCCAGCAGCCAAGATCTGACTGGGGAGCTGTTTTTT

V gene: TRBV3-1/TRBV3-2
J gene: TRBJ2-1
D gene: -
clone size: -
CDR3 protein: CASSQGTAYNEQFF
CDR3 DNA: TGTGCCAGCAGCCAAGGGACTGCTTACAATGAGCAGTTCTTC

V gene: TRBV25-1
J gene: TRBJ2-5
D gene: -
clone size: -
CDR3 protein: CASSEQGWGQETQYF
CDR3 DNA: TGTGCCAGCAGTGAACAGGGGTGGGGGCAAGAGACCCAGTACTTC

V gene: TRBV7-2
J gene: TRBJ2-1
D gene: TRBD2
clone size: -
CDR3 protein: CASRPPWTSGNNEQFF
CDR3 DNA: TGTGCCAGCAGACCCCCGTGGACTAGCGGAAACAATGAGCAGTTCTTC

V gene: TRBV4-2
J gene: TRBJ2-7
D gene: TRBD1
clone size: -
CDR3 protein: CASSYRDRDDEQYF
CDR3 DNA: TGTGCCAGCAGCTACCGGGACAGGGACGACGAGCAGTACTTC

V gene: TRBV6-5
J gene: TRBJ1-1
D gene: TRBD1
clone size: -
CDR3 protein: CASSYVAGTGSTEAFF
CDR3 DNA: TGTGCCAGCAGTTACGTAGCCGGGACAGGGTCCACTGAAGCTTTCTTT

V gene: TRBV6-5
J gene: TRBJ1-1
D gene: TRBD1
clone size: -
CDR3 protein: CASSLDRGNTEAFF
CDR3 DNA: TGTGCCAGCAGCCTGGACAGGGGAAACACTGAAGCTTTCTTT

V gene: TRBV2
J gene: TRBJ1-2
D gene: -
clone size: few
CDR3 protein: CASSPDGGHGYTF
CDR3 DNA: TGTGCCAGCAGCCCGGACGGTGGACACGGCTACACCTTC

V gene: TRBV27
J gene: TRBJ1-2
D gene: -
clone size: -
CDR3 protein: CASTTRGQGYTF
CDR3 DNA: TGTGCCAGCACGACAAGGGGCCAGGGCTACACCTTC

V gene: TRBV30
J gene: TRBJ1-1
D gene: -
clone size: once
CDR3 protein: CAWSDPGMAEAFF
CDR3 DNA: TGTGCCTGGAGTGACCCAGGAATGGCTGAAGCTTTCTTT

V gene: TRBV5-1
J gene: TRBJ1-2
D gene: -
clone size: -
CDR3 protein: CASSPRGGTSSIYGYTF
CDR3 DNA: TGCGCCAGCAGCCCGCGGGGAGGGACAAGCAGCATCTATGGCTACACCTTC

V gene: TRBV6-4
J gene: TRBJ2-1
D gene: TRBD2
clone size: -
CDR3 protein: CASSITSGSSYNEQFF
CDR3 DNA: TGTGCCAGCAGTATAACTAGCGGGAGCTCCTACAATGAGCAGTTCTTC

V gene: TRBV19
J gene: TRBJ1-5
D gene: -
clone size: -
CDR3 protein: CASSIDVSRSQPQHF
CDR3 DNA: TGTGCCAGTAGTATAGATGTGTCTAGGAGTCAGCCCCAGCATTTT

V gene: TRBV19
J gene: TRBJ1-5
D gene: TRBD1
clone size: -
CDR3 protein: CASTMGQAKLNQPQHF
CDR3 DNA: TGTGCCAGTACCATGGGACAGGCGAAGTTAAATCAGCCCCAGCATTTT

V gene: TRBV7-9
J gene: TRBJ2-2
D gene: -
clone size: -
CDR3 protein: CASSTLDTVPGELFF
CDR3 DNA: TGTGCCAGCAGCACACTAGATACAGTCCCCGGGGAGCTGTTTTTT

V gene: TRBV18
J gene: TRBJ1-1
D gene: TRBD1
clone size: -
CDR3 protein: CASSPRGDVGLSTEAFF
CDR3 DNA: TGTGCCAGCTCTCCCAGGGGGGACGTAGGGTTGTCCACTGAAGCTTTCTTT

V gene: TRBV18
J gene: TRBJ1-2
D gene: TRBD1
clone size: medium-sized
CDR3 protein: CASSPGQGLFGYTF
CDR3 DNA: TGTGCCAGCTCACCGGGACAGGGCCTCTTCGGCTACACCTTC

V gene: TRBV7-3
J gene: TRBJ2-5
D gene: TRBD2
clone size: -
CDR3 protein: CASSRTSGMGETQYF
CDR3 DNA: TGTGCCAGCAGCCGAACCAGCGGGATGGGGGAGACCCAGTACTTC